Below are 8 T cell receptor beta chains sequenced from a single sample in a study of blood T cell repertoires in COVID-19. Here immunoSEQ multiplex PCR was the method, and the copy in TCRdb shows in-frame clones only, minus some. The sample contains over 60,000 clones, more than 80% of which appear only once. The specimen was peripheral blood. Every receptor here comes from a woman over 75 with active or convalescent COVID-19.

The V gene is TRBV9, the J gene TRBJ2-4; D possibly corresponds to TRBD2 (6 bases). The CDR3 has 14 residues. CDR1 is SGDLS, CDR2 YYNGEE, per germline. The V end lost 0 bases, the J end lost 8 bases, and 12 bases lay between the germline ends. Written as DNA, the CDR3 is TGTGCCAGCAGCGTAGATGGTAAGCGGGACATTCAGTACTTC. Protein sequence: CASSVDGKRDIQYF.

This chain joins TRBV7-2 and TRBJ1-5, with 7 bases lining up with TRBD1. The CDR3 is 14 amino acids. CDR1 is SGHTA and CDR2 is FQGNSA in the germline V gene. V dropped 2 bases and J dropped 5; count of bases not matched to a gene: 3. The CDR3 coding sequence is TGTGCCAGCAGCTTAAAGCAGGGGGATCAGCCCCAGCATTTT. Its translation is CASSLKQGDQPQHF.

This clone was seen once. The chain couples TRBV15 to TRBJ1-5, with D possibly matching TRBD1 (6 bases). Germline V CDR1 and CDR2: LNHNV, YYDKDF (reference sequence). The germline V and J ends were trimmed by 0 bases and 9 bases, with 15 bases remaining between them. The CDR3 loop spans 15 amino acids. The CDR3, as DNA: TGTGCCACCAGCAGAGATTTGGACAGTGGGTGGCCCCAGCATTTT. It codes for CATSRDLDSGWPQHF.

The chain joins TRBV7-2 to TRBJ2-7; 8 bases are a match to TRBD1. CDR3 length: 17 amino acids. Germline-derived CDR1 and CDR2 are SGHTA and FQGNSA. V dropped 0 bases and J dropped 2; count of bases not matched to a gene: 9. CDR3 coding DNA: TGTGCCAGCAGCTTAGCGCGGACGGGACAGGCAGCCTACGAGCAGTACTTC. The encoded protein is CASSLARTGQAAYEQYF.

V usage is TRBV24-1 and J usage is TRBJ2-2; 8 bases fit TRBD1. The CDR3 is 16 residues long. Trimming cost V 3 bases and J 4 bases; bases outside gene matches: 6. The V gene's germline CDR1 is KGHDR and CDR2 SFDVKD. The CDR3 loop is CATSDPRQGSTGELFF. In DNA, the CDR3 is TGTGCCACCAGTGATCCCCGACAGGGGTCCACCGGGGAGCTGTTTTTT.

The CDR3 here is CASSQGGQGAGGYTF. For the CDR3, the DNA is TGCGCCAGCAGCCAAGGGGGGCAGGGGGCAGGTGGCTACACCTTC. The chain uses TRBV4-3 and TRBJ1-2; 8 bases agree with TRBD1. The CDR3 loop spans 15 amino acids. V was pared by 1 base and J by 7 bases, with 8 bases of the junction left unmatched. Germline CDR1 is LGHNA and CDR2 is YSLEER.

CDR3 DNA sequence: TGTGCCAGCAGCATACCAACCCGGGGTAATGAGCAGTTCTTC. Translating gives CASSIPTRGNEQFF. This sequence joins TRBV5-6 and TRBJ2-1; perhaps TRBD2 as D (5 bases). The germline V gene encodes CDR1 SGHDT and CDR2 YYEEEE. There are 14 residues in the CDR3. Trimming took off 4 bases at V and 7 bases at J, with 15 bases between the two ends.

The rearrangement joins TRBV12-3 or TRBV12-4 to TRBJ1-1, with D maybe TRBD1 (5 bases). CDR3 length equals 13 residues. The V end lost 5 bases, the J end lost 5 bases, and 12 bases lay between the germline ends. Written as DNA, the CDR3 is TGTGCCAGCAGTGAGCGCGGGGGTACTGAAGCTTTCTTT. Translated, it gives CASSERGGTEAFF.